Listed below are T cell receptor beta chains from one sample, sequenced in a study of T cell responses to AZD1222 COVID-19 vaccine. The assay was immunoSEQ multiplex PCR, and TCRdb's table has in-frame clones only and misses some. This table holds approximately 89,000 clones, 70% to 90% found once. The sample in question was peripheral blood, obtained 28 days after the second AZD1222 dose. All receptors come from an adult who received the AZD1222 COVID-19 vaccine. The CDR3 runs from the conserved cysteine through the conserved F or W. A D gene is named only where the DNA matches it firmly. Rows give clone size only sometimes, using once, few, many, or a class for an expanded clone.

>TRBV27|TRBJ2-5|NA|NA
TGTGCCAGCAGTGCGACCCAAGAGACCCAGTACTTC
CASSATQETQYF
>TRBV28|TRBJ2-7|NA|once
TGTGCCAGCAGTTTATCAGGGTTGGGCTACGAGCAGTACTTC
CASSLSGLGYEQYF
>TRBV13|TRBJ2-5|TRBD2|NA
TGTGCCAGCAGTTCAGGACTAGCCCGGCAAGAGACCCAGTACTTC
CASSSGLARQETQYF
>TRBV28|TRBJ2-7|NA|NA
TGTGCCAGCAGTTTATATGCAGGGAACTACGAGCAGTACTTC
CASSLYAGNYEQYF
>TRBV5-4|TRBJ1-1|NA|NA
TGTGCCAGCAGCTTCCGGATGAACACTGAAGCTTTCTTT
CASSFRMNTEAFF
>TRBV28|TRBJ2-7|TRBD2|NA
TGTGCCAGCAGTCGCGGGGGGGCCCCCTACGAGCAGTACTTC
CASSRGGAPYEQYF
>TRBV5-6|TRBJ1-2|NA|NA
TGTGCCAGCACGATCCCTTGGGCCCAGAGGGGTGGCTACACCTTC
CASTIPWAQRGGYTF
>TRBV6-1|TRBJ1-4|NA|NA
TGTGCCAGCAGTGATCAGGGGTGGCCTTCTTCAACTAATGAAAAACTGTTTTTT
CASSDQGWPSSTNEKLFF
>TRBV9|TRBJ1-2|TRBD1|NA
TGTGCCAGCAGCTCCCGTGGACAGGATAACTATGGCTACACCTTC
CASSSRGQDNYGYTF
>TRBV2|TRBJ2-7|TRBD1|once
TGTGCCAGTGGAAGACAGGGGCCCCTGGACGAGCAGTACTTC
CASGRQGPLDEQYF
>TRBV19|TRBJ2-7|TRBD1|NA
TGTGCCAGTAGGGGACAGGGGGCCCTTCGGACCGAGCAGTACTTC
CASRGQGALRTEQYF
>TRBV5-1|TRBJ2-7|NA|NA
TGCGCCAGCAGCTTGGGCAGCGTCGCCTACGAGCAGTACTTC
CASSLGSVAYEQYF
>TRBV4-1|TRBJ2-2|NA|NA
TGCGCCAGCAGCCAAGATCGGGCCACCACCCGGGAGCTGTTTTTT
CASSQDRATTRELFF
>TRBV2|TRBJ1-2|NA|NA
TGTGCCAGCAGTGAAGGGTCCTATGGCTACACCTTC
CASSEGSYGYTF
>TRBV6-2/TRBV6-3|TRBJ2-7|NA|NA
TGTGCCAGCAGTCTGGACACGACCTACGAGCAGTACTTC
CASSLDTTYEQYF
>TRBV7-2|TRBJ2-3|NA|NA
TGTGCCAGCAGCAGCGACGTAACCGGCACAGATACGCAGTATTTT
CASSSDVTGTDTQYF
>TRBV7-2|TRBJ2-3|TRBD2|NA
TGTGCCAGCAGCCCAAATAGCGGGAACACAGATACGCAGTATTTT
CASSPNSGNTDTQYF
>TRBV28|TRBJ1-2|NA|NA
TGTGCCAGCAGTCTCCCCCTTCTAACCGGGCTTAACTATGGCTACACCTTC
CASSLPLLTGLNYGYTF
>TRBV10-1|TRBJ1-4|NA|once
TGCGCCAAACCCCTAGGGGCGTGGGGGCTGTTTTTT
CAKPLGAWGLFF
>TRBV5-4|TRBJ2-1|NA|NA
TGTGCCAGCAGCTTGGTTACCGATGAGCAGTTCTTC
CASSLVTDEQFF
>TRBV7-2|TRBJ2-1|NA|NA
TGTGCCAGCAGCTTAGCGGGAGTGGGTGAGCAGTTCTTC
CASSLAGVGEQFF